A single sample gave rise to the 25 T cell receptor beta chains below, sequenced in a study of early T cells in non-severe SARS-CoV-2 infection. MiXCR, run by TCRdb on the 5' RACE reads, gives a single entry per CDR3 protein. Of 40,000 to 60,000 distinct CDR3 sequences in the sample, 6% to 8% were seen once. This material consisted of whole blood, taken at baseline. Every receptor here comes from an adult who was a healthcare worker with PCR-confirmed SARS-CoV-2 infection or an uninfected control (not recorded which).

This sequence joins TRBV5-1 and TRBJ1-6, with D maybe TRBD1 (5 bases). The CDR3 has 14 residues. Germline values: CDR1 SGHRS, CDR2 YFSETQ. Trimming pared 4 bases from V and 6 bases from J, leaving 11 bases between. CDR3 amino acids: CASSAGRFNSPLHF. CDR3 sequence (DNA): TGCGCCAGCAGCGCGGGACGGTTTAATTCACCCCTCCACTTT.

For the CDR3, the DNA is TGTGCCAGCTCAACCGAACCGAACTACGAGCAGTACTTC. Translation gives CASSTEPNYEQYF. The chain couples TRBV7-2 to TRBJ2-7, with D uncertain. V was cut by 8 bases and J by 3 bases, with 14 bases left in between. This CDR3 is 13 amino acids long. Germline V CDR1 and CDR2: SGHTA, FQGNSA.

This rearrangement joins TRBV20-1 to TRBJ2-7; 7 positions agree with TRBD1. V was clipped by 8 bases and J by 3 bases; unmatched bases: 10. Per the germline V gene, CDR1 is DFQATT and CDR2 is SNEGSKA (reference sequence). The CDR3 spans 13 residues. CDR3 DNA sequence: TGCAGTACCCTCTCCGGGACAGACTACGAGCAGTACTTC. Amino acids: CSTLSGTDYEQYF.

The chain is built from TRBV12-3 or TRBV12-4 and TRBJ2-7, with D tentatively TRBD1 (6 bases). The V gene lost 3 bases and the J gene lost 6 bases, with 15 bases spanning the gap. The CDR3 is 14 residues long. The CDR3 DNA follows: TGTGCCAGCAGTTTGTCAGGGGTGTATACCGAGCAGTACTTC. Its translation: CASSLSGVYTEQYF.

CDR3: CASSYQQGNTGELFF. The CDR3 DNA sequence: TGTGCCAGCAGTTACCAACAGGGGAACACCGGGGAGCTGTTTTTT. The rearrangement uses TRBV6-2 or TRBV6-3 and TRBJ2-2, with a weak D call TRBD1 (6 bases). This CDR3 region has 15 residues. In germline, CDR1 is MNHEY, CDR2 SVGEGT. Trimming took 2 bases from V and 1 from J, leaving 8 bases between them.

The sample holds a few counts of this clonotype. The V call is TRBV29-1, the J call TRBJ2-7, with 7 bases aligning to TRBD1. This CDR3 contains 16 residues. V lost 6 bases and J lost 2; bases outside the gene matches: 16. The germline V gene has CDR1 SQVTM and CDR2 ANQGSEA. Written as DNA, the CDR3 is TGCAGCGTCTCCGGTGTTACAGGGGCCGCTCCCTACGAGCAGTACTTC. As protein: CSVSGVTGAAPYEQYF.

Ten or more counts support this clonotype. This rearrangement joins TRBV10-3 to TRBJ1-1; no clear D. Germline V gene sequence: CDR1 ENHRY, CDR2 SYGVKD. V lost 7 bases to trimming and J lost 2 bases, with 14 bases between them. This CDR3 region has 14 residues. The CDR3 loop reads CAITKREGNTEAFF. The CDR3 DNA reads as TGTGCCATCACCAAAAGGGAGGGAAACACTGAAGCTTTCTTT.

This clonotype was detected many times. This sequence joins TRBV2 and TRBJ2-7; D not certain. Trimming removed 1 base from V and 0 bases from J, with 7 bases in between. This CDR3 comprises 14 residues. Per the germline V gene, CDR1 is SNHLY and CDR2 is FYNNEI. CDR3 in DNA: TGTGCCAGCAGTGAAGTAGGATCCTCCTACGAGCAGTACTTC. Protein product: CASSEVGSSYEQYF. Supplemented by reference TRBV2 and TRBJ2-7, the full variable domain reads EPEVTQTPSHQVTQMGQEVILRCVPISNHLYFYWYRQILGQKVEFLVSFYNNEISEKSEIFDDQFSVERPDGSNFTLKIRSTKLEDSAMYFCASSEVGSSYEQYFGPGTRLTVT.

This clonotype was detected ten times or more. The chain joins TRBV28 to TRBJ1-2, with a possible D match to TRBD1 (5 bases). The V end lost 8 bases, the J end lost 8 bases, and 15 bases lay between the germline ends. Germline V gene lookup returns CDR1 MDHEN and CDR2 SYDVKM. This CDR3 is built from 12 residues. In DNA, the CDR3 is TGTGCCAGCCTCCCGGGCCAGGGAGGCTACACCTTC. Protein: CASLPGQGGYTF.

This clonotype was counted at least ten times. The chain joins TRBV7-2 to TRBJ2-1, with a weak D call TRBD1 (6 bases). Looked up from germline, CDR1 is SGHTA and CDR2 is FQGNSA. V was shortened by 5 bases and J by 6 bases, with 17 bases between the two germline ends. The CDR3 length is 15 residues. This CDR3 reads CASSLDRMRVNEQFF. DNA of the CDR3: TGTGCCAGCAGCCTAGACAGGATGAGAGTCAATGAGCAGTTCTTC. Filled out from reference TRBV7-2 and TRBJ2-1, the complete variable domain reads GAGVSQSPSNKVTEKGKDVELRCDPISGHTALYWYRQSLGQGLEFLIYFQGNSAPDKSGLPSDRFSAERTGGSVSTLTIQRTQQEDSAVYLCASSLDRMRVNEQFFGPGTRLTVL.

The CDR3 region has the DNA TGTGCCAGCAGGCTCCACGAAGGGGGGCCTTACGAGCAGTACTTC. It yields the protein CASRLHEGGPYEQYF. This chain joins TRBV6-6 and TRBJ2-7; possibly TRBD1 or TRBD2 for D (6 bases each). The germline V gene encodes CDR1 MNHNY and CDR2 SVGAGI (reference sequence). The CDR3 has 15 amino acids. V was trimmed by 6 bases and J by 4 bases, leaving 19 bases between them.

The chain employs TRBV7-2 and TRBJ2-5; 8 bases are shared with TRBD2. This CDR3 spans 14 amino acids. The V gene end was trimmed by 2 bases and the J gene end by 5 bases; junction bases not matched to a gene: 4. Germline CDR1 SGHTA, CDR2 FQGNSA. As DNA, the CDR3 is TGTGCCAGCAGCTTAACGGGAGGGGGTGAGACCCAGTACTTC. Its protein is CASSLTGGGETQYF.

This clonotype occurred a few times. The J gene is TRBJ1-3, the V gene TRBV10-1, with D uncertain. The CDR3 sequence is 16 residues long. V was cut by 3 bases and J by 1 base, with 13 bases left in between. CDR1 is WNHNN and CDR2 is SYGVQD in the germline V gene (reference sequence). As DNA, the CDR3 is TGCGCCAGCAGTGACCCTCGGACCGAGTCTGGAAACACCATATATTTT. Protein product: CASSDPRTESGNTIYF.

This clonotype was recorded at least ten times. The J gene is TRBJ2-5, the V gene TRBV24-1; 10 bases fit TRBD1. Trimming at V came to 4 bases and at J to 3 bases, leaving 7 bases not matched to a gene. Germline V gene data show CDR1 as KGHDR and CDR2 as SFDVKD. The CDR3 sequence is 16 residues long. CDR3 loop: CATSDSSGQGKETQYF. The CDR3 region has the DNA TGTGCCACCAGTGACTCATCGGGACAGGGGAAAGAGACCCAGTACTTC.

This sequence joins TRBV7-9 and TRBJ2-1; D is undetermined. This CDR3 contains 16 residues. Germline V gives CDR1 SEHNR, CDR2 FQNEAQ (reference sequence). The germline V and J ends were trimmed by 1 base and 3 bases, with 13 bases remaining between them. This chain's CDR3 is CASSLVLGPGYNEQFF. The DNA of the CDR3 is TGTGCCAGCAGCTTAGTCCTAGGCCCAGGCTACAATGAGCAGTTCTTC. Filled out from reference TRBV7-9 and TRBJ2-1, the complete variable domain reads DTGVSQNPRHKITKRGQNVTFRCDPISEHNRLYWYRQTLGQGPEFLTYFQNEAQLEKSRLLSDRFSAERPKGSFSTLEIQRTEQGDSAMYLCASSLVLGPGYNEQFFGPGTRLTVL.

This clonotype was found once. The rearrangement joins TRBV7-6 to TRBJ2-5; possibly TRBD1 for D (6 bases). The CDR3 length is 15 residues. Germline V gene lookup returns CDR1 SGHVS and CDR2 FNYEAQ. Trimming cost V 2 bases and J 4 bases, with 14 bases left between them. The CDR3 region is CASSLLARGGETQYF. In DNA form, the CDR3 reads TGTGCCAGCAGCTTACTAGCCCGAGGGGGAGAGACCCAGTACTTC.

This clonotype was recorded at least ten times. This rearrangement joins TRBV5-1 to TRBJ2-7, with TRBD2 as a possible D gene (6 bases). Between the trimmed V and J ends, which lost 7 bases and 5 bases, there was a span of 19 bases. The CDR3 runs to 14 residues. Germline CDR1 and CDR2: SGHRS and YFSETQ. The CDR3 reads CASSLLGGMDEQYF. The CDR3 coding sequence is TGCGCCAGCTCGCTATTGGGGGGAATGGACGAGCAGTACTTC.

This clonotype was picked up many times. In DNA form, the CDR3 reads TGTGCCAGCAGACTAGGACAGGGGAACACTGAAGCTTTCTTT. Protein: CASRLGQGNTEAFF. The chain carries TRBV6-5 and TRBJ1-1; 8 nucleotides match TRBD1. The CDR3 spans 14 residues. V shed 6 bases, J shed 1 base, and the junction held 4 bases outside the gene matches. In germline, CDR1 is MNHEY, CDR2 SVGAGI.

This clonotype was picked up a small number of times. The CDR3 DNA is TGCGCCAGCAGCTTGACTAGCGGGAGGGCCTCTGAGCAGTTCTTC. Its protein product is CASSLTSGRASEQFF. The rearrangement uses TRBV5-1 and TRBJ2-1; 13 nucleotides line up with TRBD2. The CDR3 totals 15 residues. Trimming at V came to 1 base and at J to 9 bases, leaving 4 bases not matched to a gene. From germline, CDR1 is SGHRS and CDR2 YFSETQ.

This clonotype appeared a few times. The chain carries TRBV15 and TRBJ1-1; D might be TRBD1 (6 bases). The CDR3 runs to 17 residues. The V gene's germline CDR1 is LNHNV and CDR2 YYDKDF (reference sequence). Trimming cost V 0 bases and J 0 bases, with 14 bases left between them. CDR3 residues: CATSRDPPGAMNTEAFF. CDR3 sequence (DNA): TGTGCCACCAGCAGAGATCCTCCAGGGGCCATGAACACTGAAGCTTTCTTT.

There are a few counts of this clonotype. V is TRBV4-1 and J is TRBJ2-1; TRBD2 agrees at 11 bases. The J segment lost 6 bases and the V segment lost 1 base, leaving 2 bases of the junction unmatched. Germline V gene lookup returns CDR1 MGHRA and CDR2 YSYEKL. The length of the CDR3 is 15 residues. The CDR3 loop reads CASSQGTSGSNEQFF. The CDR3 DNA sequence: TGCGCCAGCAGCCAAGGTACTAGCGGGAGCAATGAGCAGTTCTTC.

The chain recombines TRBV3-1 with TRBJ2-7; 9 bases align to TRBD2. Trimming removed 1 base from V and 4 bases from J; junction bases left unmatched: 2. The CDR3 runs 14 residues. Germline CDR1 LGHDT, CDR2 YNNKEL (reference sequence). This chain's CDR3 is CASSQVAGVYEQYF. In nucleotides, the CDR3 is TGTGCCAGCAGCCAAGTAGCGGGAGTTTACGAGCAGTACTTC.

This clonotype was observed at least ten times. This chain connects TRBV20-1 to TRBJ2-7; no clear D gene. CDR1 and CDR2 from the germline V gene are DFQATT and SNEGSKA (reference sequence). The CDR3 runs 11 residues. Trimming took 4 bases from V and 9 from J, leaving 13 bases between them. DNA of the CDR3: TGCAGTGCTATAGGTGGACCGGGGCAGTACTTC. This sequence encodes CSAIGGPGQYF.

The chain carries TRBV12-3 or TRBV12-4 and TRBJ2-7; 8 bases fit TRBD2. The CDR3 has 14 amino acids. V lost 7 bases, J lost 7 bases, and 12 bases stayed unmatched. The CDR3 DNA reads as TGTGCCAGCACCCGATCGGCGGGAGGAAGTGAGCAGTACTTC. Its translation is CASTRSAGGSEQYF.

This chain connects TRBV27 to TRBJ2-7; no firm D call. Trimming cost V 2 bases and J 3 bases, with 8 bases left between them. The CDR3 contains 13 residues. Per the germline V gene, CDR1 is MNHEY and CDR2 is SMNVEV (reference sequence). In DNA, the CDR3 is TGTGCCAGCAGTTTACCGGGCGGCTACGAGCAGTACTTC. Its translation: CASSLPGGYEQYF.